The 27 T cell receptor beta chains below all came from one sample that was sequenced in a study of T cell responses to AZD1222 COVID-19 vaccine. Some clones are missing from TCRdb's copy, which holds only in-frame ones; the method was immunoSEQ multiplex PCR. This repertoire shows 140,000 to 150,000 clones, 89% found once; its top ten account for around 4.9%. The sample in question was peripheral blood, obtained on day 0 of AZD1222 vaccination. Every receptor here comes from an adult in good health.

This clone was recorded only once. This sequence joins TRBV4-3 and TRBJ2-3; D gene uncertain. Germline values: CDR1 LGHNA, CDR2 YSLEER. There are 13 residues in the CDR3. The V end lost 0 bases, the J end lost 7 bases, and 8 bases lay between the germline ends. The CDR3 DNA is TGCGCCAGCAGCCAAGATTATTTCAATACGCAGTATTTT. Its protein product is CASSQDYFNTQYF.

The chain uses TRBV28 and TRBJ1-5; TRBD1 might be the D (5 bases). The germline V gene encodes CDR1 MDHEN and CDR2 SYDVKM. The CDR3 loop spans 18 amino acids. Trimming cost V 4 bases and J 2 bases, with 21 bases left between them. This CDR3 is CASSSRRDGGGGNQPQHF. CDR3 bases: TGTGCCAGCAGTTCAAGGCGCGATGGGGGTGGGGGCAATCAGCCCCAGCATTTT.

Written as DNA, the CDR3 is TGTGCCAGCAGCCCAAGGACAGGGGGGGGCGAGCAGTACTTC. Translating it yields CASSPRTGGGEQYF. The rearrangement joins TRBV7-6 to TRBJ2-7, with TRBD1 matching over 10 bases. The CDR3 has 14 residues. Per germline, CDR1 SGHVS and CDR2 FNYEAQ. The V segment lost 5 bases and the J segment 6 bases; nucleotides outside the gene matches: 7. The full variable domain, completed using reference TRBV7-6 and TRBJ2-7, is GAGVSQSPRYKVTKRGQDVALRCDPISGHVSLYWYRQALGQGPEFLTYFNYEAQQDKSGLPNDRFSAERPEGSISTLTIQRTEQRDSAMYRCASSPRTGGGEQYFGPGTRLTVT.

V is TRBV19 and J is TRBJ2-3, with 10 bases lining up with TRBD2. The germline CDR1 and CDR2 sequences are LNHDA and SQIVND (reference sequence). This CDR3 is built from 15 residues. V dropped 2 bases and J dropped 4; count of bases not matched to a gene: 3. The chain's CDR3 is CASSIRGTSADTQYF. CDR3 coding DNA: TGTGCCAGTAGTATAAGAGGGACTAGCGCAGATACGCAGTATTTT.

The J gene is TRBJ2-3, the V gene TRBV7-9, with 12 bases fitting TRBD2. The CDR3 length is 16 residues. V was pared by 2 bases and J by 3 bases, with 3 bases of the junction left unmatched. Germline-derived CDR1 and CDR2 are SEHNR and FQNEAQ (reference sequence). The DNA of the CDR3 is TGTGCCAGCAGCTTACGACTAGCGGGAGTAACAGATACGCAGTATTTT. Its protein product is CASSLRLAGVTDTQYF.

On this clone: Other DNA sequences in the same sample also yield this CDR3. The V and J genes are TRBV12-3 or TRBV12-4 and TRBJ1-6; a possible D gene is TRBD1 (5 bases). CDR3 size: 13 residues. V lost 5 bases and J 7 bases, leaving 9 bases between the germline ends. The CDR3 loop reads CASSRQYNSPLHF. Here the CDR3 DNA reads TGTGCCAGCAGTCGACAGTACAATTCACCCCTCCACTTT.

The DNA for the CDR3 is TGTGCCAGCAGTTTACGGGTACAGACTGAAGCTTTCTTT. Its protein product is CASSLRVQTEAFF. The rearrangement uses TRBV27 and TRBJ1-1, with D unclear. Trimming stripped 2 bases from V and 5 bases from J, with 9 bases between. There are 13 residues in the CDR3. Germline V CDR1 and CDR2: MNHEY, SMNVEV (reference sequence).

J is TRBJ1-2 and V is TRBV19; 10 positions match TRBD1. With V trimmed by 5 bases and J by 6 bases, 6 bases remained unmatched. The CDR3 runs 14 residues. CDR1 is LNHDA and CDR2 is SQIVND in the germline V gene (reference sequence). CDR3 DNA: TGTGCCAGTAGTTCCCGACAGGGGGCCGATGGCTACACCTTC. Encoded protein: CASSSRQGADGYTF.

J is TRBJ1-3 and V is TRBV28; D unresolved. The CDR3 length is 17 residues. V dropped 8 bases and J dropped 0 bases, with 20 bases sitting between them. Germline V gene data show CDR1 as MDHEN and CDR2 as SYDVKM. For the CDR3, the DNA is TGTGCCAGCGCCCCACGCTCCGGGATCCACTCTGGAAACACCATATATTTT. Translating gives CASAPRSGIHSGNTIYF.

CDR3 protein: CASRINTEAFF. CDR3 nucleotides: TGTGCCAGCAGAATCAACACTGAAGCTTTCTTT. The chain couples TRBV6-1 to TRBJ1-1; D is unresolved. Trimming cost V 6 bases and J 2 bases, with 4 bases left between them. CDR3 length equals 11 residues. The germline V gene has CDR1 MNHNS and CDR2 SASEGT.

The V and J genes are TRBV2 and TRBJ1-1, with D possibly being TRBD1 (6 bases). This CDR3 comprises 14 residues. CDR1 is SNHLY and CDR2 is FYNNEI in the germline V gene. Trimming shortened V by 3 bases and J by 5 bases, and 13 bases separated the two germline ends. CDR3 sequence: CASSEDAGVTEAFF. CDR3 coding DNA: TGTGCCAGCAGTGAGGACGCAGGGGTAACTGAAGCTTTCTTT.

This sequence joins TRBV6-5 and TRBJ2-3, with D possibly being TRBD1 or TRBD2 (5 bases each). The CDR3 contains 14 residues. CDR1 and CDR2 from the germline V gene are MNHEY and SVGAGI. Trimming took off 4 bases at V and 4 bases at J, with 12 bases between the two ends. For the CDR3, the DNA is TGTGCCAGCAGTTCCCCGTCGGGGCCAGATACGCAGTATTTT. Translated: CASSSPSGPDTQYF.

This chain connects TRBV12-3 or TRBV12-4 to TRBJ1-1; D gene ambiguous. V gave up 4 bases and J gave up 1 base, with 7 bases separating them. This CDR3 has 13 amino acids. The CDR3 loop is CASSYPGNTEAFF. DNA of the CDR3: TGTGCCAGCAGTTATCCGGGGAACACTGAAGCTTTCTTT.

This chain links TRBV18 with TRBJ2-7, with 8 bases identical to TRBD2. This CDR3 region has 18 residues. V was pared by 3 bases and J by 1 base, with 14 bases of the junction left unmatched. Germline CDR1 and CDR2: KGHSH and LQKENI. In nucleotides, the CDR3 is TGTGCCAGCTCACCCCCCGTCTATGAGCGGGAGAGATCCTACGAGCAGTACTTC. This translates into CASSPPVYERERSYEQYF. The full variable domain, with the rest looked up from reference TRBV18 and TRBJ2-7, is NAGVMQNPRHLVRRRGQEARLRCSPMKGHSHVYWYRQLPEEGLKFMVYLQKENIIDESGMPKERFSAEFPKEGPSILRIQQVVRGDSAAYFCASSPPVYERERSYEQYFGPGTRLTVT.

This clone occurred a few times. The V and J genes are TRBV6-4 and TRBJ2-2; no clear D. The CDR3 runs to 14 residues. Trimming left V 0 bases short and J 1 base short, with 3 bases between. CDR1 MRHNA and CDR2 SNTAGT come from the germline V gene. The DNA for the CDR3 is TGTGCCAGCAGTGACTCAGGGAACACCGGGGAGCTGTTTTTT. Encoded protein: CASSDSGNTGELFF.

This clone came up once. The chain joins TRBV7-2 to TRBJ2-3; D remains ambiguous. The CDR3 has 13 amino acids. CDR1 is SGHTA, CDR2 FQGNSA, per germline. Deletions cut 5 bases from V and 2 bases from J, with 8 bases between. In DNA form, the CDR3 reads TGTGCCAGCAGCCTGTATAACACAGATACGCAGTATTTT. Translation: CASSLYNTDTQYF.

This clone turned up a few times. The chain employs TRBV19 and TRBJ1-5, with TRBD1 as a possible D gene (5 bases). CDR1 and CDR2 from the germline V gene are LNHDA and SQIVND (reference sequence). This CDR3 spans 18 amino acids. V was clipped by 7 bases and J by 6 bases, with 28 bases between them. The CDR3 loop is CASTMKGQGGVVGQPQHF. CDR3 nucleotide sequence: TGTGCCAGTACCATGAAAGGGCAGGGAGGGGTAGTAGGTCAGCCCCAGCATTTT.

This chain uses TRBV19 with TRBJ1-5, with D unresolved. CDR3 length: 16 residues. Per germline, CDR1 LNHDA and CDR2 SQIVND (reference sequence). V was pared by 4 bases and J by 1 base, with 14 bases between. DNA of the CDR3: TGTGCCAGTAGTACGACTGCTAGTTCGAGCAATCAGCCCCAGCATTTT. Translating it yields CASSTTASSSNQPQHF.

The chain employs TRBV18 and TRBJ1-3; 10 nucleotides align to TRBD1. This CDR3 spans 15 amino acids. Per germline, CDR1 KGHSH and CDR2 LQKENI. The J segment lost 1 base and the V segment lost 6 bases, leaving 3 bases of the junction unmatched. The CDR3 reads CASSPGQGSGNTIYF. Here the CDR3 DNA reads TGTGCCAGCTCGCCGGGACAGGGGTCTGGAAACACCATATATTTT.

The chain joins TRBV12-5 to TRBJ2-3; maybe TRBD2 (6 bases). CDR3 size: 17 residues. Germline CDR1 LGHNT, CDR2 FRNRAP. Trimming removed 1 base at V and 0 bases at J, with 14 bases between. Here the CDR3 DNA reads TGTGCTAGTGGTTTGGGTGAGCGGGTTGCTAGCACAGATACGCAGTATTTT. Protein: CASGLGERVASTDTQYF.

The chain combines TRBV7-2 with TRBJ1-1; D might be TRBD1 (6 bases). The CDR3 extends over 18 amino acids. V was shortened by 5 bases and J by 1 base, with 23 bases between the two germline ends. Germline values: CDR1 SGHTA, CDR2 FQGNSA. The CDR3 nucleotides are TGTGCCAGCAGCGACCCCGGGGGGGCAGGCCTATGGAACACTGAAGCTTTCTTT. It specifies CASSDPGGAGLWNTEAFF.

The chain couples TRBV28 to TRBJ2-1; tentative D call: TRBD1 (6 bases). Trimming cost V 7 bases and J 0 bases, with 19 bases left between them. Germline assignment: CDR1 MDHEN and CDR2 SYDVKM. This CDR3 has 17 residues. CDR3: CASMKGQKTHSYNEQFF. DNA for the CDR3: TGTGCCAGCATGAAAGGACAGAAGACGCACTCCTACAATGAGCAGTTCTTC.

The chain employs TRBV5-3 and TRBJ1-5, with a tentative D call TRBD1 (5 bases). Being an ORF, TRBV5-3 has a function that is uncertain. Trimming left V 10 bases short and J 6 bases short, with 23 bases between. The CDR3 spans 15 residues. The CDR3 loop reads CAACPRDRRPQPQHF. The CDR3 coding sequence is TGTGCCGCATGCCCTCGGGACCGAAGGCCTCAGCCCCAGCATTTT.

The sample holds one count of this clone. The rearrangement links TRBV6-1 to TRBJ2-4; D might be TRBD1 (6 bases). V was pared by 3 bases and J by 0 bases, with 9 bases between. This CDR3 comprises 15 residues. CDR1 and CDR2 (germline): MNHNS, SASEGT. The CDR3 reads CASSEVGAAKNIQYF. CDR3 bases: TGTGCCAGCAGTGAGGTGGGGGCAGCCAAAAACATTCAGTACTTC.

The J gene is TRBJ1-2, the V gene TRBV11-3, with D maybe TRBD1 (6 bases). Germline V gives CDR1 SGHNT, CDR2 YENEEA. V dropped 0 bases and J dropped 2 bases, with 10 bases sitting between them. The CDR3 has 15 amino acids. The CDR3 is CASSLDRGNNYGYTF. The CDR3 DNA is TGTGCCAGCAGCTTAGACAGGGGTAACAACTATGGCTACACCTTC. The whole variable domain, remainder taken from reference TRBV11-3 and TRBJ1-2, is EAGVVQSPRYKIIEKKQPVAFWCNPISGHNTLYWYLQNLGQGPELLIRYENEEAVDDSQLPKDRFSAERLKGVDSTLKIQPAELGDSAVYLCASSLDRGNNYGYTFGSGTRLTVV.

This chain links TRBV29-1 with TRBJ2-3; maybe TRBD1 (6 bases). Trimming removed 7 bases at V and 2 bases at J, with 13 bases between. The germline gives CDR1 SQVTM, CDR2 ANQGSEA. CDR3 length: 13 amino acids. CDR3 nucleotides: TGCAGCGGATCGGACAGACTCACAGATACGCAGTATTTT. It specifies CSGSDRLTDTQYF.

The V gene is TRBV20-1, the J gene TRBJ2-7, with D hard to call. CDR1 DFQATT and CDR2 SNEGSKA come from the germline V gene (reference sequence). With 3 bases removed from V and 4 bases from J, the gap between germline ends came to 19 bases. The CDR3 spans 15 residues. In DNA, the CDR3 is TGCAGTGCTAGTCGACGGCCAGGAAGCATGTACGAGCAGTACTTC. Translation gives CSASRRPGSMYEQYF.